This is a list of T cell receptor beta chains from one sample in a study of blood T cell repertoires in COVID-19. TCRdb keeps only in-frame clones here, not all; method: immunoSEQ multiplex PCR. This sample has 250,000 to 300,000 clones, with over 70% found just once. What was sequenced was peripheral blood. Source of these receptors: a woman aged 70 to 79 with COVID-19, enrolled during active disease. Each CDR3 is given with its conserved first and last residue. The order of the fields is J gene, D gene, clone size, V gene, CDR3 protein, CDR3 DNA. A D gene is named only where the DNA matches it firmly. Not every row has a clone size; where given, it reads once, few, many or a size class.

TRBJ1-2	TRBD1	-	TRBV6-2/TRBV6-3	CASSYVDRAGYTF	TGTGCCAGCAGTTACGTGGACAGGGCTGGCTACACCTTC
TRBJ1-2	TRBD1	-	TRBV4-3	CASSRQGQDYGYTF	TGCGCCAGCAGTAGACAGGGTCAAGACTATGGCTACACCTTC
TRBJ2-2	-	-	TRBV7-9	CASSRQGSGELFF	TGTGCCAGCAGTCGGCAGGGTTCCGGGGAGCTGTTTTTT
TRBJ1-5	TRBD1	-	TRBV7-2	CASSFDRDQPQHF	TGTGCCAGCAGCTTTGACAGGGATCAGCCCCAGCATTTT
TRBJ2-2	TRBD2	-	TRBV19	CASSPSAGGPNTGELFF	TGTGCCAGTAGCCCGTCCGCGGGAGGGCCGAACACCGGGGAGCTGTTTTTT
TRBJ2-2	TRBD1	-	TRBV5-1	CASNLVGQLNTGELFF	TGCGCCAGCAATCTAGTGGGACAGCTAAACACCGGGGAGCTGTTTTTT
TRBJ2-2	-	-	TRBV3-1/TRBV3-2	CASSPHYNTGELFF	TGTGCCAGCAGCCCCCACTACAACACCGGGGAGCTGTTTTTT
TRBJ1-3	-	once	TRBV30	CACFRTAGNTIYF	TGTGCCTGCTTCCGGACAGCAGGAAACACCATATATTTT
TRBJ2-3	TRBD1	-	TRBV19	CASRPTGGGGTQYF	TGTGCCAGTAGACCGACAGGGGGTGGGGGTACGCAGTATTTT
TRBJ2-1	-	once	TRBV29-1	CSGVRGTGANEQFF	TGCAGCGGAGTGCGGGGAACAGGGGCCAATGAGCAGTTCTTC
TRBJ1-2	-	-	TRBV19	CASRLKFLAENYGYTF	TGTGCCAGTAGACTAAAATTTCTAGCAGAAAACTATGGCTACACCTTC
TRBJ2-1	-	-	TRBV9	CASSVQGSQYNEQFF	TGTGCCAGCAGCGTCCAGGGCTCCCAATACAATGAGCAGTTCTTC
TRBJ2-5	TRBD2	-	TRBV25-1	CASSQGGRLRETQYF	TGTGCCAGCAGTCAAGGCGGGAGGTTACGAGAGACCCAGTACTTC
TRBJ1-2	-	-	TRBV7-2	CASSLGTRTYGYTF	TGTGCCAGCAGCTTAGGGACACGGACCTATGGCTACACCTTC
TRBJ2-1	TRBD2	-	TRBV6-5	CASRIGTSAYNEQFF	TGTGCCAGCAGGATCGGGACTAGCGCTTACAATGAGCAGTTCTTC
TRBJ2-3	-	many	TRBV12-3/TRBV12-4	CASSFSRDTQYF	TGTGCCAGCAGTTTTTCGCGGGATACGCAGTATTTT
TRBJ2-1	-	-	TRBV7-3	CASSLPGANEQFF	TGTGCCAGCAGCCTCCCAGGGGCCAATGAGCAGTTCTTC
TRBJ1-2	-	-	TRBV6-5	CASSRLQTYGYTF	TGTGCCAGCAGTCGACTACAGACCTATGGCTACACCTTC
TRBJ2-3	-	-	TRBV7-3	CASSADTPSTDTQYF	TGTGCCAGCAGCGCCGACACCCCTAGCACAGATACGCAGTATTTT
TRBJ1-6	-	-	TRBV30	CAWSLQSGSSYNSPLHF	TGTGCCTGGAGTTTACAGTCAGGAAGCTCCTATAATTCACCCCTCCACTTT
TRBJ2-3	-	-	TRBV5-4	CASSPGGPGTDTQYF	TGTGCCAGCAGCCCAGGAGGGCCGGGCACAGATACGCAGTATTTT
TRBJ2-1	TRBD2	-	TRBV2	CASSERALAGVNEQFF	TGTGCCAGCAGTGAACGGGCTCTAGCGGGAGTCAATGAGCAGTTCTTC
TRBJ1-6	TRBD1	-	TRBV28	CASSTDRVGSPLHF	TGTGCCAGCAGTACGGACAGGGTGGGGTCACCCCTCCACTTT
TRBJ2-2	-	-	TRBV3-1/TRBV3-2	CASSQGRVGTGELFF	TGTGCCAGCAGCCAAGGGAGGGTCGGAACCGGGGAGCTGTTTTTT
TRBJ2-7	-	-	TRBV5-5	CASGRQGSYEQYF	TGTGCCAGCGGACGGCAGGGCTCCTACGAGCAGTACTTC
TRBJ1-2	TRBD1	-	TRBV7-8	CASSARDRGYGYTF	TGTGCCAGCAGCGCACGGGACAGGGGTTATGGCTACACCTTC
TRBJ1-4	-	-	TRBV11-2	CASSKTGTPNEKLFF	TGTGCCAGCAGTAAAACAGGGACCCCTAATGAAAAACTGTTTTTT
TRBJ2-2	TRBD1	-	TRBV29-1	CSVGGQGRTGELFF	TGCAGCGTTGGCGGACAGGGTCGGACCGGGGAGCTGTTTTTT
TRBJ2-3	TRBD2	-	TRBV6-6	CASSYFGGADTQYF	TGTGCCAGCAGTTACTTCGGGGGGGCGGATACGCAGTATTTT
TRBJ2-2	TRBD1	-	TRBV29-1	CSVGGGMTGELFF	TGCAGCGTTGGAGGGGGCATGACCGGGGAGCTGTTTTTT
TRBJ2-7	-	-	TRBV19	CATGSRSNSYEQYF	TGTGCCACCGGGTCCCGGTCAAATAGCTACGAGCAGTACTTC
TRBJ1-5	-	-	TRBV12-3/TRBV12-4	CASSKGDQPQHF	TGTGCCAGCTCTAAGGGGGATCAGCCCCAGCATTTT
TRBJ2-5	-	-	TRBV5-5	CASSLWGVQETQYF	TGTGCCAGCAGCTTGTGGGGGGTACAAGAGACCCAGTACTTC
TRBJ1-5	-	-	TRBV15	CATSQGQNGNQPQHF	TGTGCCACCAGCCAGGGTCAAAATGGCAATCAGCCCCAGCATTTT
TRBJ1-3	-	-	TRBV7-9	CASSLAHRSGNTIYF	TGTGCCAGCAGCTTAGCCCACAGATCTGGAAACACCATATATTTT
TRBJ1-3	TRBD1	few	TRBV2	CASSGTGTGNTIYF	TGTGCCAGCAGTGGGACAGGGACTGGAAACACCATATATTTT
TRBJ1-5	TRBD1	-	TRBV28	CASSPDRVFQPQHF	TGTGCCAGCAGTCCTGACAGGGTCTTTCAGCCCCAGCATTTT
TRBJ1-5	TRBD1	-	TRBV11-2	CASSQGGQGLGGNQPQHF	TGTGCCAGCAGCCAGGGGGGACAGGGGCTTGGTGGCAATCAGCCCCAGCATTTT
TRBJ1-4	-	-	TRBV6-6	CASSYANEKLFF	TGTGCCAGCAGTTACGCGAACGAAAAACTGTTTTTT
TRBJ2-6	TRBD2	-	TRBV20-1	CSASSGGSGANVLTF	TGCAGTGCTAGTTCGGGGGGCTCTGGGGCCAACGTCCTGACTTTC
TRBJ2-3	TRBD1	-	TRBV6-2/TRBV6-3	CASSRRGPSTDTQYF	TGTGCCAGCAGTCGCAGGGGGCCTAGCACAGATACGCAGTATTTT